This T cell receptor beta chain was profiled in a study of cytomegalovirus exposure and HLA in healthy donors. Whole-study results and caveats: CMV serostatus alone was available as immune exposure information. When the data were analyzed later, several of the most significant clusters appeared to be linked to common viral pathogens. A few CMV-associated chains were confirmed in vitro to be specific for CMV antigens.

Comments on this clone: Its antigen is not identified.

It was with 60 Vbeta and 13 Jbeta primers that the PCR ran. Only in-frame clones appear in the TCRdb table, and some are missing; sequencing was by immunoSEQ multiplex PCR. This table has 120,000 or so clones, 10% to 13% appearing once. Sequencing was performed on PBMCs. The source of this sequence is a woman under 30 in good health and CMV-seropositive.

The CDR3 spells CASTHTSVSTDTQYF. CDR3 coding DNA: TGTGCCAGCACACATACTAGCGTGAGCACAGATACGCAGTATTTT. The chain links TRBV27 to TRBJ2-3; 7 bases align to TRBD2. With 7 bases clipped from V and 0 bases from J, the junction kept 7 bases outside the gene matches. The CDR3 is made up of 15 amino acids. Germline CDR1 and CDR2: MNHEY and SMNVEV (reference sequence).